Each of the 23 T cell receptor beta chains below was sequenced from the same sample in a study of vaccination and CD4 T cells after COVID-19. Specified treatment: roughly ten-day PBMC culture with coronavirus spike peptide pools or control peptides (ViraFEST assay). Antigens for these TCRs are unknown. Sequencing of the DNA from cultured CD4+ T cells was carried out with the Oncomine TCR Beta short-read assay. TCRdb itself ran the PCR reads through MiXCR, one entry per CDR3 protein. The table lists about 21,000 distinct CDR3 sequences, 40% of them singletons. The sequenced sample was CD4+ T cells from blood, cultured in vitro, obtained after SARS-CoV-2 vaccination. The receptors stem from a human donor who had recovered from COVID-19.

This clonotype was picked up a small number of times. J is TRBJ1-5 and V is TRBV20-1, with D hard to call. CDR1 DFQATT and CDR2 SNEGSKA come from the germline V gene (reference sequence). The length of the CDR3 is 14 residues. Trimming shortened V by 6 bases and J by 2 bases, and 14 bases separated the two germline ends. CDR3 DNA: TGCAGTGCCAGGTCCCTGGGAGGCAATCAGCCCCAGCATTTT. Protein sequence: CSARSLGGNQPQHF.

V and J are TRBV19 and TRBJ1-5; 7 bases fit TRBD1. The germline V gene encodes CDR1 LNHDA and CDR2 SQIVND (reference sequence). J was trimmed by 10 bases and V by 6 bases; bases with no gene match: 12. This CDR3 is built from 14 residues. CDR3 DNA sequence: TGTGCCAGTAGCCCCCGGACAGGCCAAATCCCCCAGCATTTT. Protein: CASSPRTGQIPQHF. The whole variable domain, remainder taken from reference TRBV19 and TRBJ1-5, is DGGITQSPKYLFRKEGQNVTLSCEQNLNHDAMYWYRQDPGQGLRLIYYSQIVNDFQKGDIAEGYSVSREKKESFPLTVTSAQKNPTAFYLCASSPRTGQIPQHFGDGTRLSIL.

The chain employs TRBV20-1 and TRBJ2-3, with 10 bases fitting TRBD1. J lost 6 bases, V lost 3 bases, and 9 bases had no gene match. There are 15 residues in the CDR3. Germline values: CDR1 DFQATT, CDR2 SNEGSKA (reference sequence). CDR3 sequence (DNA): TGCAGTGCTAGCCCCGGGACAGGGGTGTCGGATACGCAGTATTTT. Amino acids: CSASPGTGVSDTQYF.

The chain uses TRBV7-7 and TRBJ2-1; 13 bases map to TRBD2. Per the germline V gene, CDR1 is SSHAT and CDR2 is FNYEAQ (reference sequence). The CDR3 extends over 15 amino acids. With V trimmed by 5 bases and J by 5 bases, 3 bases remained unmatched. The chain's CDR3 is CASSTGTSGNNEQFF. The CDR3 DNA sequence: TGTGCCAGCAGCACCGGGACTAGCGGGAACAATGAGCAGTTCTTC.

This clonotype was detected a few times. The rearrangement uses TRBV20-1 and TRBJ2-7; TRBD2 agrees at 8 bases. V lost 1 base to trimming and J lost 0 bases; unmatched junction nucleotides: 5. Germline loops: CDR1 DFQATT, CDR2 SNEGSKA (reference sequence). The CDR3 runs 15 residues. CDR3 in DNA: TGCAGTGCTAGAGGGGGCACTAGCGGCTCCTACGAGCAGTACTTC. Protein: CSARGGTSGSYEQYF.

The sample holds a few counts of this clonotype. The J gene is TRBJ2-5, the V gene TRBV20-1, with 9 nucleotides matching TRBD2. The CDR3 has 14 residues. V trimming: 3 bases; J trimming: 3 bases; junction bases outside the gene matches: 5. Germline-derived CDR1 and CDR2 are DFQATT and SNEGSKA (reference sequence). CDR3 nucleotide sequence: TGCAGTGCTAGTCCTAGCGGGGATGAAGAGACCCAGTACTTC. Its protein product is CSASPSGDEETQYF.

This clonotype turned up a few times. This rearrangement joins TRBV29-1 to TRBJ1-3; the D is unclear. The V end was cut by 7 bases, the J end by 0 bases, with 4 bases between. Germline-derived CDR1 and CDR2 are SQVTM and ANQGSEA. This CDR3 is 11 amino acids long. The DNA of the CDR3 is TGCAGCGGGACCTCTGGAAACACCATATATTTT. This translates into CSGTSGNTIYF.

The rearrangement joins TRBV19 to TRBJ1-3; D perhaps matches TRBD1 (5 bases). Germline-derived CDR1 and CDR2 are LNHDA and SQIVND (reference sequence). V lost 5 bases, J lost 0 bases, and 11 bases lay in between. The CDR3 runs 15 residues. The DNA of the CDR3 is TGTGCCAGTAGTCGGGACCGGAGCTCTGGAAACACCATATATTTT. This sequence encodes CASSRDRSSGNTIYF.

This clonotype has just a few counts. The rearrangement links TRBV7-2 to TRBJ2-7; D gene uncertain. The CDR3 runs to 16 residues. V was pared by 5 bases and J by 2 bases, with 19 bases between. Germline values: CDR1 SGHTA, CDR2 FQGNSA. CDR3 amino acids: CASSPHPATAAYEQYF. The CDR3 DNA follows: TGTGCCAGCAGCCCTCACCCCGCCACAGCCGCCTACGAGCAGTACTTC.

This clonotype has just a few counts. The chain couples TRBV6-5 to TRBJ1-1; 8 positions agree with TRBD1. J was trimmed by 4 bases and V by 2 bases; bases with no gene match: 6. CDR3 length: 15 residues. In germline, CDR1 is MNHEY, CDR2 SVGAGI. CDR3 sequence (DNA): TGTGCCAGCAGTTACACTGGGACAGGCGGCACTGAAGCTTTCTTT. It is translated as CASSYTGTGGTEAFF.

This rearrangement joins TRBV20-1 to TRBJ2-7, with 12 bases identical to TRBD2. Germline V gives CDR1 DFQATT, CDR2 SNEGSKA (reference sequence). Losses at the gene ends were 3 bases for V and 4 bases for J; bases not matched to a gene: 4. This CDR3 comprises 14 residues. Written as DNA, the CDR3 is TGCAGTGCTAGTTATACTAGCGGGGGGTACGAGCAGTACTTC. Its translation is CSASYTSGGYEQYF.

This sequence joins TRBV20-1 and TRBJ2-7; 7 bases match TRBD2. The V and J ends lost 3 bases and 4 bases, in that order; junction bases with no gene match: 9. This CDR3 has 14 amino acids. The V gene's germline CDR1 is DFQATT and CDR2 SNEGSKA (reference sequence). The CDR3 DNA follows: TGCAGTGCTAGGGGAGGGACCGCGGGATACGAGCAGTACTTC. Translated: CSARGGTAGYEQYF.

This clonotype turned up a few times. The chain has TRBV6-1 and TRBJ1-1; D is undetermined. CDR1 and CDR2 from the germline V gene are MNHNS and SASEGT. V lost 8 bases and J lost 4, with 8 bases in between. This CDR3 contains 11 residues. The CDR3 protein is CASSHLTEAFF. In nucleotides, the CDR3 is TGTGCCAGCTCCCACCTCACTGAAGCTTTCTTT.

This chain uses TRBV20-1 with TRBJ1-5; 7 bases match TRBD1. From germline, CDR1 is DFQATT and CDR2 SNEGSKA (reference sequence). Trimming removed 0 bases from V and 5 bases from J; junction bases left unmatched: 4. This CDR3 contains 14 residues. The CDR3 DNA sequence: TGCAGTGCTAGAGACCCTACAGGGGATCAGCCCCAGCATTTT. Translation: CSARDPTGDQPQHF.

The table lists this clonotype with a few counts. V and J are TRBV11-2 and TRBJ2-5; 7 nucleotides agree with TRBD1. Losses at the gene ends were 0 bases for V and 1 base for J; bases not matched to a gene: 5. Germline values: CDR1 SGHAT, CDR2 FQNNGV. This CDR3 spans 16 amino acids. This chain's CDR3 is CASSLDGRGFQETQYF. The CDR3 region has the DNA TGTGCCAGCAGCTTAGACGGCAGGGGGTTCCAAGAGACCCAGTACTTC.

CDR3 residues: CASSYGEQSYGYTF. The CDR3, as DNA: TGTGCCAGCAGTTACGGGGAACAGAGCTATGGCTACACCTTC. V and J are TRBV6-5 and TRBJ1-2; D gene uncertain. CDR3 length equals 14 residues. V was clipped by 2 bases and J by 4 bases, with 11 bases between them. CDR1 is MNHEY, CDR2 SVGAGI, per germline.

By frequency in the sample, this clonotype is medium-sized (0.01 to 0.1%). CDR3 coding DNA: TGTGCCAGCAGTCGGGGATGGGAAGCTTTCTTT. It translates to CASSRGWEAFF. The rearrangement links TRBV14 to TRBJ1-1; D not resolved. The CDR3 loop spans 11 amino acids. V lost 6 bases, J lost 8 bases, and 10 bases lay in between. Germline V gene sequence: CDR1 SGHDN, CDR2 FVKESK.

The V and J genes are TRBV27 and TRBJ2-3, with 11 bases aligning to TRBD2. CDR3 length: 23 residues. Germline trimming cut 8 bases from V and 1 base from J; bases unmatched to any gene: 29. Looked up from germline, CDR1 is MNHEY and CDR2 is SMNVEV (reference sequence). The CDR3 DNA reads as TGTGCCAGCGGGTACCATTATCCATTAGCGGGAGGGCCAAAGACCAAGCGCACAGATACGCAGTATTTT. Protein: CASGYHYPLAGGPKTKRTDTQYF.

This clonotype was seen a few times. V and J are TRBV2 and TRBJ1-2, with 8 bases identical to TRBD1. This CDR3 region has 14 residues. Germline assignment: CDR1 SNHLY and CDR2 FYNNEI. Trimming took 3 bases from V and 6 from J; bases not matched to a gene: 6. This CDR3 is CASSEQGARHGYTF. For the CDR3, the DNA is TGTGCCAGCAGTGAGCAGGGGGCAAGACATGGCTACACCTTC.

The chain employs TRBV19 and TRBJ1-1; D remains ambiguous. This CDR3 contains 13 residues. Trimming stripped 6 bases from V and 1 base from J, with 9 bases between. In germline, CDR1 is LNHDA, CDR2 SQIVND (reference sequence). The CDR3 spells CASRDGKNTEAFF. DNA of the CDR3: TGTGCCAGTAGAGACGGGAAGAACACTGAAGCTTTCTTT. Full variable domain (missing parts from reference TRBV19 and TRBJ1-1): DGGITQSPKYLFRKEGQNVTLSCEQNLNHDAMYWYRQDPGQGLRLIYYSQIVNDFQKGDIAEGYSVSREKKESFPLTVTSAQKNPTAFYLCASRDGKNTEAFFGQGTRLTVV.

CDR3 DNA: TGTGCCAGCAGCTTAGGGAGCAGACCTGAAGCTTTCTTT. As protein: CASSLGSRPEAFF. This chain joins TRBV11-2 and TRBJ1-1; D is unclear. The CDR3 totals 13 residues. Trimming cost V 1 base and J 6 bases, with 9 bases left between them. Germline V gene data show CDR1 as SGHAT and CDR2 as FQNNGV.

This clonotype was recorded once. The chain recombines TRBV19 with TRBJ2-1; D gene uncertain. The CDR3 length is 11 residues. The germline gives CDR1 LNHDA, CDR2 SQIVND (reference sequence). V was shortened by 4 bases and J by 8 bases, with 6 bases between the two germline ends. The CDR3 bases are TGTGCCAGTAGTAACGAGTATGAGCAGTTCTTC. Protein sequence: CASSNEYEQFF.

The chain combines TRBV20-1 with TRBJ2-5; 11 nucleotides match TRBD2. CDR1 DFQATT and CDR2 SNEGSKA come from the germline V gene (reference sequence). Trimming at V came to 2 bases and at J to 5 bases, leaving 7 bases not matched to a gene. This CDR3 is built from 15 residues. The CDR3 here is CSARRFTSGSETQYF. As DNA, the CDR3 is TGCAGTGCTAGAAGGTTTACTAGCGGGAGTGAGACCCAGTACTTC.